This TCR beta chain was captured by sequencing in a study of early T cells in non-severe SARS-CoV-2 infection. Study as a whole: Sequencing targeted bulk RNA from unsorted whole blood, leaving chains unpaired.

TCRdb itself ran the 5' RACE reads through MiXCR, one entry per CDR3 protein. The table has more than 55,000 distinct CDR3 sequences, about 4.6% seen once; the top ten hold about 3.6%. Trimming at V came to 1 base and at J to 6 bases, leaving 1 base not matched to a gene. The length of the CDR3 is 13 residues. CDR1 and CDR2 (germline): MNHEY, SMNVEV (reference sequence). Study observations and caveats: VDJdb matching favored anti-spike CD8 responses, missing private and CD4 specificities.

About this clonotype itself: What it binds is not known.

Sequencing was performed on whole blood, taken at baseline. The V gene is TRBV27, the J gene TRBJ2-7; 9 bases line up with TRBD2. This TCR was recovered from an adult who was a healthcare worker with PCR-confirmed SARS-CoV-2 infection or an uninfected control (not recorded which). The donor label of this sample is uncertain. Written as DNA, the CDR3 is TGTGCCAGCAGTTTATTGACTAGCGGCGAGCAGTACTTC. Translating it yields CASSLLTSGEQYF.